This TCR beta chain was obtained from a study of blood T cell repertoires in COVID-19. The wider study: Some COVID-19 samples were acute and others convalescent; all came from the United States, Italy and Spain. Sources were T cells, B-cell-depleted T cells, or PBMCs; the material itself was cDNA or gDNA.

Per germline, CDR1 LNHDA and CDR2 SQIVND (reference sequence). The junction had 4 bases not matched to a gene; V was cut back by 6 bases and J by 4 bases. This CDR3 contains 15 residues. Original analysis: Amplification with reference gene primers provided the estimates of nucleated cell counts. Sequenced by immunoSEQ multiplex PCR; TCRdb stores in-frame clones only, minus some. The V and J calls and the clone size are those of that table, but D and trimming were determined from the DNA. The repertoire has about 140,000 clones, about 80% of them found once; the top ten carry around 3.4%. J is TRBJ2-3 and V is TRBV19; 13 bases map to TRBD2. The sample consisted of peripheral blood. The receptor was derived from a man aged 70 or older who had recovered from COVID-19. The CDR3 protein is CASSTSGRAPDTQYF. CDR3 bases: TGTGCCAGTAGCACTAGCGGGAGGGCCCCAGATACGCAGTATTTT.